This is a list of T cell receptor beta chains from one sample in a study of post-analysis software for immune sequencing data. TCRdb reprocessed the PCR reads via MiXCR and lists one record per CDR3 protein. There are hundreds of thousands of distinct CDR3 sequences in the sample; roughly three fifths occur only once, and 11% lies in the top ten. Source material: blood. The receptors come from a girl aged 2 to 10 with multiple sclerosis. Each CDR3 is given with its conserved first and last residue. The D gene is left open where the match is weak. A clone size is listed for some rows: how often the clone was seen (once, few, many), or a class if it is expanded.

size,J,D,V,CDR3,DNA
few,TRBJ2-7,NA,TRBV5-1,CASSLGAGDDEQYF,TGCGCCAGCAGCTTGGGGGCAGGGGACGACGAGCAGTACTTC
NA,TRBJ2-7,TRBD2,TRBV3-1,CASGSGGYSYEQYF,TGTGCCAGCGGTTCGGGGGGGTACTCCTACGAGCAGTACTTC
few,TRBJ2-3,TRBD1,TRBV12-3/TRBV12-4,CASSYWQGADTQYF,TGTGCCAGCAGTTATTGGCAGGGGGCAGATACGCAGTATTTT
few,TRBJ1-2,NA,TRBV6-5,CASSYRALPFYYGYTF,TGTGCCAGCAGTTACCGGGCCCTACCTTTTTACTATGGCTACACCTTC
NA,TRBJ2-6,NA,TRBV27,CASRHSGANALTF,TGTGCCAGCAGGCACTCTGGGGCCAACGCCCTGACTTTC
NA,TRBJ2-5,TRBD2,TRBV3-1,CASRRGGTQETQYF,TGTGCCAGCAGACGCGGGGGAACCCAAGAGACCCAGTACTTC
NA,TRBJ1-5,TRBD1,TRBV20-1,CSDGRTGDQPQHF,TGCAGTGATGGAAGGACAGGGGACCAGCCCCAGCATTTT
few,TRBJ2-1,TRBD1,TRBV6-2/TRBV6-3,CASGGQGVMSSYNEQFF,TGTGCCAGTGGGGGACAGGGTGTCATGAGCTCCTACAATGAGCAGTTCTTC
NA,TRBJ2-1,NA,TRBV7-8,CASSLGADEQFF,TGTGCCAGCAGCTTAGGCGCCGATGAGCAGTTCTTC
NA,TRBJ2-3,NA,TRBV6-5,CASSYRLGAPDTQYF,TGTGCCAGCAGTTATCGGCTGGGTGCGCCAGATACGCAGTATTTT
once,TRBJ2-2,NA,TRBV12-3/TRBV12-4,CASDPGGDPGELFF,TGTGCCAGCGATCCCGGAGGGGATCCCGGGGAGCTGTTTTTT
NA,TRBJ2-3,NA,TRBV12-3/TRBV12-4,CASSLLSGITDTQYF,TGTGCCAGCAGTTTACTGAGCGGCATCACAGATACGCAGTATTTT
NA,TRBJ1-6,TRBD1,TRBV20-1,CSARDPTGGSPLHF,TGCAGTGCTAGAGATCCTACAGGGGGTTCACCCCTCCACTTT
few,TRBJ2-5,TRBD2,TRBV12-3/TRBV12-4,CASSLGARVAGLKQETQYF,TGTGCCAGCAGTTTAGGAGCGCGGGTAGCGGGGCTGAAACAAGAGACCCAGTACTTC
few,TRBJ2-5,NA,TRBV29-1,CSVEGELETQYF,TGCAGCGTTGAAGGCGAGTTAGAGACCCAGTACTTC
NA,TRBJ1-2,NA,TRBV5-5,CASIGGWNYGYTF,TGTGCCAGCATAGGGGGGTGGAACTATGGCTACACCTTC
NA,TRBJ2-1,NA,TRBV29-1,CSVEESSGGAYNEQFF,TGCAGCGTTGAAGAGTCTTCAGGGGGGGCCTACAATGAGCAGTTCTTC
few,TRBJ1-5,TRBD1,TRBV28,CASSPPWTGDHQPQHF,TGTGCCAGCAGTCCTCCGTGGACAGGGGACCATCAGCCCCAGCATTTT
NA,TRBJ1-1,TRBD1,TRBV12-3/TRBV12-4,CASSFRGIVAFF,TGTGCCAGCAGTTTCAGGGGGATTGTGGCTTTCTTT
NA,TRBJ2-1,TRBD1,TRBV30,CACPGQGTHEQFF,TGTGCCTGTCCGGGACAGGGTACCCATGAGCAGTTCTTC
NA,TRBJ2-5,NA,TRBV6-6,CASSYFRLERETQYF,TGTGCCAGCAGTTACTTCAGACTAGAGCGGGAGACCCAGTACTTC
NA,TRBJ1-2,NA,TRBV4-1,CASSQATGGQGKAYTF,TGCGCCAGCAGCCAAGCAACGGGGGGGCAGGGGAAAGCCTACACCTTC
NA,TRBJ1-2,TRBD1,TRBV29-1,CSVDVRTGGGYGYTF,TGCAGCGTTGATGTCAGGACAGGGGGCGGCTATGGCTACACCTTC
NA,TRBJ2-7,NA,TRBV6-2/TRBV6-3,CASSYRIRSHSYEQYF,TGTGCCAGCAGTTACCGCATCCGATCTCATTCCTACGAGCAGTACTTC
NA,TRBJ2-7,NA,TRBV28,CASSLLVGGEQYF,TGTGCCAGCAGTTTATTGGTGGGGGGCGAGCAGTACTTC
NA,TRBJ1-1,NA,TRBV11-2,CASSLARVIGEGTEAFF,TGTGCCAGCAGCTTAGCCCGGGTGATCGGTGAGGGGACTGAAGCTTTCTTT
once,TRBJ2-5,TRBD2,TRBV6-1,CASNSNIGTSGSQETQYF,TGTGCCAGCAACTCCAACATAGGGACTAGCGGGAGTCAAGAGACCCAGTACTTC
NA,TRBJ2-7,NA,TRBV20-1,CSARLDSYEQYF,TGCAGTGCTAGACTCGACTCCTACGAGCAGTACTTC
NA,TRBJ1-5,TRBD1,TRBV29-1,CSVADREGNQPQHF,TGCAGCGTGGCTGACAGGGAGGGCAATCAGCCCCAGCATTTT
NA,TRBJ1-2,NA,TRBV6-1,CASSEFTGPNYGYTF,TGTGCCAGCAGTGAATTTACAGGCCCTAACTATGGCTACACCTTC
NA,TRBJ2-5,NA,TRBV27,CASSSPGNTQETQYF,TGTGCCAGCAGTTCCCCGGGGAATACTCAAGAGACCCAGTACTTC
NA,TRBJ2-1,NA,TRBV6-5,CASSYEVGWAYNEQFF,TGTGCCAGCAGTTACGAGGTGGGGTGGGCTTACAATGAGCAGTTCTTC
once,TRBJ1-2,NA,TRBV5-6,CASSLLNPAQPYGYTF,TGTGCCAGCAGCTTATTAAACCCCGCTCAACCCTATGGCTACACCTTC
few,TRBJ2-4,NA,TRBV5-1,CASSTTAMSNLAKNIQYF,TGCGCCAGCAGCACGACTGCCATGTCGAATCTAGCCAAAAACATTCAGTACTTC
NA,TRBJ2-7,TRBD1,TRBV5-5,CASSLGRGGQTVEQYF,TGTGCCAGCAGCTTGGGAAGAGGGGGACAGACGGTCGAGCAGTACTTC
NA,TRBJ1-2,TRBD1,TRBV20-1,CSASGQGGPYYGYTF,TGCAGTGCTTCCGGACAGGGAGGCCCTTACTATGGCTACACCTTC
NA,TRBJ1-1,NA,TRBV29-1,CSVVFRAEAFF,TGCAGCGTTGTTTTCAGAGCTGAAGCTTTCTTT
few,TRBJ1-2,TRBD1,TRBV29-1,CSVDRGRLGYTF,TGCAGCGTTGACAGGGGGCGTCTTGGCTACACCTTC
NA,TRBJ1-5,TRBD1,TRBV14,CASSRYRQGASSGIAHQPQHF,TGTGCCAGCAGCCGGTACCGACAGGGGGCATCGAGTGGGATAGCGCATCAGCCCCAGCATTTT